This section outlines one T cell receptor beta chain sequence together with its context. Produced via immunoSEQ multiplex PCR; TCRdb's table is partial and in-frame only. Of 300,000 or so clones listed, over 65% are singletons. This record belongs to a study of shared clonotypes between healthy human individuals. Sequenced: memory CD4+ T cells sorted from blood. The subset was: CD45RA-negative fraction. The sequence was obtained from a young man in good health.

The CDR3 spells CASSQGLAGLTDTQYF. Written as DNA, the CDR3 is TGCGCCAGCAGCCAGGGACTAGCGGGACTCACAGATACGCAGTATTTT. The V call is TRBV5-1, the J call TRBJ2-3; 13 bases map to TRBD2. Germline V gene lookup returns CDR1 SGHRS and CDR2 YFSETQ. CDR3 length: 16 amino acids. J was trimmed by 2 bases and V by 4 bases; bases with no gene match: 4.